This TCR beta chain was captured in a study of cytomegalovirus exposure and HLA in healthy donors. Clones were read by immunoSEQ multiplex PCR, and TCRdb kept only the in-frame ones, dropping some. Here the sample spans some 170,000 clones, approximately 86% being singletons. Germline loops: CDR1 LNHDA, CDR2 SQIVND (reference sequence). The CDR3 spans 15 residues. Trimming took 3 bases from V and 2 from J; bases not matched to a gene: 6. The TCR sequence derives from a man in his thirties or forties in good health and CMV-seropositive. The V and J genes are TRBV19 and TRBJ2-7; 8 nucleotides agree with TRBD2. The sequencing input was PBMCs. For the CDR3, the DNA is TGTGCCAGTAGTATTAGCGGGGCTCCCACCTACGAGCAGTACTTC. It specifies CASSISGAPTYEQYF. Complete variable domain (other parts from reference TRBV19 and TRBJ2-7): DGGITQSPKYLFRKEGQNVTLSCEQNLNHDAMYWYRQDPGQGLRLIYYSQIVNDFQKGDIAEGYSVSREKKESFPLTVTSAQKNPTAFYLCASSISGAPTYEQYFGPGTRLTVT.